This T cell receptor beta chain derives from a study of prognosis after radiotherapy for stage I lung cancer. Regarding the study as a whole: Patients with and without metastases reportedly differed in TRBV and TRBJ gene usage frequencies.

A word on this clonotype: What it recognizes is unknown.

Multiplex PCR in two rounds served to amplify TCR beta CDR3 from genomic DNA. Individual primers that were specific to each TRBV and TRBJ gene served in first-round PCR. TCRdb independently ran MiXCR on the multiplex PCR reads; one entry per CDR3 protein. The sample consists of approximately 35,000 distinct CDR3 sequences, under 40% of them appearing once. The CDR3 covers 12 residues. Trimming cost V 5 bases and J 1 base, with 5 bases left between them. Per the germline V gene, CDR1 is MNHNS and CDR2 is SASEGT. The sequenced sample was PBMCs, obtained before or after stereotactic body radiation therapy (not recorded which). J is TRBJ1-1 and V is TRBV6-1; no clear D. This TCR was sampled from a donor aged 50 or older with non-small cell lung cancer. The CDR3 protein is CASSYENTEAFF. CDR3 sequence (DNA): TGTGCCAGCAGTTACGAGAACACTGAAGCTTTCTTT.